The clone carrying this TCR beta chain was found many times. The record originates from a study of neurological immune-mediated disorders. As healthy controls, volunteers from a blood bank in Maryland, USA, were used. Unsorted libraries were prepared from 2 million PBMCs held at -80 C. In germline, CDR1 is DFQATT, CDR2 SNEGSKA (reference sequence). The ends lost 3 bases at V and 1 base at J; junction bases unmatched: 18. The CDR3 is 19 residues long. A single run covered 15-18 subjects with over 200 million TCR-beta sequences. TCRdb reprocessed the 5' RACE reads via MiXCR and lists one record per CDR3 protein. The sample gives about 50,000 distinct CDR3 sequences, roughly 15% of which show up once; 4% to 4.5% is in the top ten.

The sequence was obtained from a man aged 60 to 69 in good health. What was sequenced was PBMCs. V usage is TRBV20-1 and J usage is TRBJ2-1; 7 positions agree with TRBD2. CDR3 region: CSARSAGVPRSQSYNEQFF. The CDR3 nucleotides read TGCAGTGCTAGGAGTGCGGGAGTCCCCCGGTCCCAGTCCTACAATGAGCAGTTCTTC.